This TCR beta chain was captured by sequencing in a study of CD8+ T cells in alopecia areata. Study as a whole: Affected scalp percentage gauged treated patients' severity. Study observations and caveats: TCRs were shared less clearly across patients than in mice, possibly for HLA-related reasons.

The germline V gene has CDR1 MNHNS and CDR2 SASEGT. This CDR3 spans 15 amino acids. Trimming took off 1 base at V and 2 bases at J, with 10 bases between the two ends. Noted treatment: oral pan-JAK inhibitor, 5-10 mg twice daily. As concerns this clone: Antigen unknown.

cDNA serving as the sequencing template came from extracted, reverse transcribed RNA. Sequencing used immunoSEQ multiplex PCR; TCRdb keeps in-frame clones, though not all of them. The data contain a few hundred thousand clones, 60% of them seen just once; the ten biggest clones take up about 0.88%. The sample in question was CD4+ T cells sorted from blood, obtained at roughly week 53, from a patient treated with tofacitinib. The sequence was collected from a human donor with alopecia areata. The J gene is TRBJ2-3, the V gene TRBV6-1, with D unresolved. CDR3 loop: CASSEGSGNTDTQYF. The CDR3 DNA is TGTGCCAGCAGTGAAGGGTCCGGAAACACAGATACGCAGTATTTT.